These 20 T cell receptor beta chains were sequenced from one sample in a study of identifying expanded T cells in peripheral blood. Method: immunoSEQ multiplex PCR; TCRdb's copy keeps in-frame clones and lacks some. Here the sample spans under 130,000 clones, 80% to 90% being singletons. Sequenced: blood. All receptors come from a person between 18 and 69 years old in good health.

This chain connects TRBV7-2 to TRBJ2-3, with TRBD1 matching 8 bases. The CDR3 length is 14 residues. The trim removed 5 bases at V and 1 base at J, leaving 2 bases unmatched. Germline loops: CDR1 SGHTA, CDR2 FQGNSA. CDR3 residues: CASSPGQGTDTQYF. CDR3 DNA: TGTGCCAGCAGCCCGGGACAGGGCACAGATACGCAGTATTTT.

The V call is TRBV5-4, the J call TRBJ1-2; D gene ambiguous. Trimming removed 5 bases from V and 4 bases from J, with 15 bases in between. This CDR3 comprises 14 residues. The germline CDR1 and CDR2 sequences are SGHNT and YYREEE (reference sequence). CDR3 coding DNA: TGTGCCAGCAGTGCCCCGGGGAGTTCCTATGGCTACACCTTC. Its translation is CASSAPGSSYGYTF.

This clone has just one count. The sample holds other DNA sequences that translate to the same CDR3. The genes are TRBV6-5 and TRBJ1-5; D is possibly TRBD1 (5 bases). This CDR3 region has 14 residues. Germline CDR1 MNHEY, CDR2 SVGAGI. The V gene lost 0 bases and the J gene lost 2 bases, with 5 bases spanning the gap. The CDR3 DNA reads as TGTGCCAGCAGTTACTCAGGGGGCAATCAGCCCCAGCATTTT. Its protein product is CASSYSGGNQPQHF.

V gene TRBV4-3 combines with J gene TRBJ2-7, with 7 bases identical to TRBD1. The trim removed 1 base at V and 1 base at J, leaving 1 base unmatched. The CDR3 contains 14 residues. Germline V lookup: CDR1 LGHNA, CDR2 YSLEER. CDR3 amino acids: CASSQATGSYEQYF. CDR3 bases: TGCGCCAGCAGCCAAGCGACAGGGTCCTACGAGCAGTACTTC.

This chain joins TRBV7-2 and TRBJ2-2; 9 bases fit TRBD1. The CDR3 spans 14 residues. V trimming: 8 bases; J trimming: 6 bases; junction bases outside the gene matches: 7. Germline assignment: CDR1 SGHTA and CDR2 FQGNSA. The CDR3 sequence: CASQLGQGSGELFF. In DNA, the CDR3 is TGTGCCAGCCAACTGGGACAGGGATCCGGGGAGCTGTTTTTT.

The chain employs TRBV2 and TRBJ2-7; D unresolved. With 7 bases removed from V and 0 bases from J, the gap between germline ends came to 13 bases. The CDR3 is made up of 14 amino acids. Germline V gene sequence: CDR1 SNHLY, CDR2 FYNNEI. CDR3 nucleotides: TGTGCCAGCAAGATAGACGAGGTCTCCTACGAGCAGTACTTC. Its protein product is CASKIDEVSYEQYF.

CDR3 sequence reads: CASSFVTGWTGELFF. CDR3 nucleotide sequence: TGTGCCAGCAGCTTCGTGACAGGGTGGACCGGGGAGCTGTTTTTT. The V and J genes are TRBV7-9 and TRBJ2-2; 7 bases line up with TRBD1. From germline, CDR1 is SEHNR and CDR2 FQNEAQ (reference sequence). V was pared by 3 bases and J by 5 bases, with 6 bases of the junction left unmatched. This CDR3 has 15 amino acids.

This chain uses TRBV6-1 with TRBJ2-3, with 9 positions matching TRBD1. There are 16 residues in the CDR3. Looked up from germline, CDR1 is MNHNS and CDR2 is SASEGT. Trimming at V came to 4 bases and at J to 1 base, leaving 6 bases not matched to a gene. The CDR3 DNA reads TGTGCCAGCAGTGGTACAGGGGGCTCGGGCACAGATACGCAGTATTTT. Translating gives CASSGTGGSGTDTQYF.

The chain uses TRBV19 and TRBJ1-6; unclear D gene. The CDR3 contains 15 residues. Germline CDR1 is LNHDA and CDR2 is SQIVND (reference sequence). V lost 4 bases and J lost 6, with 13 bases in between. The DNA for the CDR3 is TGTGCCAGTAGTACCCGGGGTTGGATTAATTCACCCCTCCACTTT. Encoded protein: CASSTRGWINSPLHF. Full variable domain (remainder filled in from reference TRBV19 and TRBJ1-6): DGGITQSPKYLFRKEGQNVTLSCEQNLNHDAMYWYRQDPGQGLRLIYYSQIVNDFQKGDIAEGYSVSREKKESFPLTVTSAQKNPTAFYLCASSTRGWINSPLHFGNGTRLTVT.

The V and J genes are TRBV7-6 and TRBJ1-1, with TRBD1 matching over 7 bases. Germline values: CDR1 SGHVS, CDR2 FNYEAQ. J was trimmed by 1 base and V by 4 bases; bases with no gene match: 6. The CDR3 covers 15 residues. The CDR3 here is CASSSWDSPNTEAFF. CDR3 nucleotide sequence: TGTGCCAGCAGCTCGTGGGACAGCCCGAACACTGAAGCTTTCTTT.

The gene calls are TRBV7-6 and TRBJ1-2, with D perhaps matching TRBD1 (5 bases). Germline V gene sequence: CDR1 SGHVS, CDR2 FNYEAQ. Trimming took 1 base from V and 2 from J, leaving 8 bases between them. The CDR3 contains 14 residues. CDR3 nucleotide sequence: TGTGCCAGCAGCTTAGACGAGGGGAACTATGGCTACACCTTC. It encodes CASSLDEGNYGYTF.

This sequence joins TRBV20-1 and TRBJ2-7; D is unclear. Germline assignment: CDR1 DFQATT and CDR2 SNEGSKA (reference sequence). V lost 3 bases to trimming and J lost 1 base, with 4 bases between them. There are 11 residues in the CDR3. CDR3 in amino acids: CSASLSYEQYF. The CDR3 region has the DNA TGCAGTGCTAGTCTTTCCTACGAGCAGTACTTC.

This clone was observed once. The gene calls are TRBV5-4 and TRBJ1-2; 9 bases agree with TRBD1. CDR1 is SGHNT and CDR2 is YYREEE in the germline V gene (reference sequence). This CDR3 comprises 19 residues. V dropped 3 bases and J dropped 4; count of bases not matched to a gene: 19. CDR3 loop: CASSSGGSYGTGRLYGYTF. The CDR3 bases are TGTGCCAGCAGCTCTGGGGGGTCCTACGGGACAGGGCGTCTCTATGGCTACACCTTC.

The rearrangement uses TRBV19 and TRBJ1-1, with D maybe TRBD1 (5 bases). The germline CDR1 and CDR2 sequences are LNHDA and SQIVND (reference sequence). Trimming left V 10 bases short and J 0 bases short, with 21 bases between. The CDR3 sequence is 16 residues long. The CDR3 coding sequence is TGTGCCACTGGTACGCGGGCAGGGAGCATGAACACTGAAGCTTTCTTT. Translation: CATGTRAGSMNTEAFF.

The sample holds one count of this clone. This chain joins TRBV5-6 and TRBJ1-3, with 7 bases identical to TRBD1. The CDR3 is 15 amino acids. In germline, CDR1 is SGHDT, CDR2 YYEEEE. V dropped 3 bases and J dropped 0; count of bases not matched to a gene: 3. CDR3 coding DNA: TGTGCCAGCAGCTGGGGGACAGTCTCTGGAAACACCATATATTTT. It specifies CASSWGTVSGNTIYF.

The CDR3 loop is CASSPTGTAIYEQYF. CDR3 in DNA: TGTGCCAGCAGCCCTACCGGGACAGCGATCTACGAGCAGTACTTC. This chain joins TRBV7-9 and TRBJ2-7, with 7 bases fitting TRBD1. V was pared by 5 bases and J by 3 bases, with 10 bases of the junction left unmatched. The CDR3 is made up of 15 amino acids. From germline, CDR1 is SEHNR and CDR2 FQNEAQ (reference sequence).

V gene TRBV7-2 combines with J gene TRBJ2-2; perhaps TRBD2 as D (7 bases). Trimming shortened V by 4 bases and J by 3 bases, and 18 bases separated the two germline ends. Germline V lookup: CDR1 SGHTA, CDR2 FQGNSA. CDR3 length equals 17 residues. CDR3 region: CASSSARRGRYTGELFF. CDR3 sequence (DNA): TGTGCCAGCAGCTCCGCCCGGCGGGGGCGATACACCGGGGAGCTGTTTTTT. Full variable domain (rest looked up from reference TRBV7-2 and TRBJ2-2): GAGVSQSPSNKVTEKGKDVELRCDPISGHTALYWYRQSLGQGLEFLIYFQGNSAPDKSGLPSDRFSAERTGGSVSTLTIQRTQQEDSAVYLCASSSARRGRYTGELFFGEGSRLTVL.

The rearrangement uses TRBV5-8 and TRBJ2-6, with TRBD2 matching 7 bases. V shed 1 base and J 4 bases; nucleotides not matched to a gene: 5. There are 16 residues in the CDR3. Per germline, CDR1 SGHTS and CDR2 YDEGEE. CDR3 sequence: CASSLKISGGANVLTF. Written as DNA, the CDR3 is TGTGCCAGCAGCTTGAAGATTAGCGGGGGGGCCAACGTCCTGACTTTC.

The chain uses TRBV6-5 and TRBJ1-1; D is uncertain. CDR1 and CDR2 from the germline V gene are MNHEY and SVGAGI. The CDR3 consists of 13 residues. V lost 2 bases to trimming and J lost 1 base, with 5 bases between them. CDR3 residues: CASSYLGNTEAFF. The CDR3 coding sequence is TGTGCCAGCAGTTACCTAGGGAACACTGAAGCTTTCTTT.

This chain joins TRBV12-5 and TRBJ2-3; TRBD1 might be the D (5 bases). This CDR3 has 15 amino acids. With 1 base removed from V and 2 bases from J, the gap between germline ends came to 10 bases. Germline lookup yields CDR1 LGHNT and CDR2 FRNRAP. The CDR3 is CASGLGQTPTDTQYF. The CDR3, as DNA: TGTGCTAGTGGTTTGGGACAGACTCCCACAGATACGCAGTATTTT.